The source of this T cell receptor beta chain is a study of blood T cell repertoires in COVID-19. The wider study: COVID-19 samples, acute and convalescent, were from the United States, Italy and Spain. From T cells, B-cell-depleted T cells, or PBMCs came the material, which was cDNA or gDNA.

The V gene end was trimmed by 5 bases and the J gene end by 8 bases; junction bases not matched to a gene: 9. The length of the CDR3 is 14 residues. Germline CDR1 is MNHEY and CDR2 is SVGAGI. This clone came up once. In the original processing: Estimation of nucleated cell counts was performed using reference gene primer amplification. The repertoire was sequenced with immunoSEQ multiplex PCR; TCRdb's copy has only in-frame clones and lacks some. Clone size and the V and J calls come from that table; the DNA yielded D and trimming. This sample yields hundreds of thousands of clones, of which 86% are seen a single time; approximately 1.5% belongs to the top ten.

The TCR sequence derives from a woman in her twenties or thirties with active or convalescent COVID-19. The sequenced material came from peripheral blood. The V call is TRBV6-5, the J call TRBJ2-1, with 7 bases fitting TRBD1. The chain's CDR3 is CASSPIDRVDEQFF. The CDR3 DNA is TGTGCCAGCAGTCCGATAGACAGGGTCGATGAGCAGTTCTTC.